This T cell receptor beta chain was found in a study of T cell responses to AZD1222 COVID-19 vaccine. Trimming pared 3 bases from V and 0 bases from J, leaving 14 bases between. CDR3 length: 16 residues. Germline CDR1 MNHEY, CDR2 SMNVEV (reference sequence). The protocol was immunoSEQ multiplex PCR, while the TCRdb copy is restricted to in-frame clones and leaves out a portion. The table lists about 110,000 clones, about 90% of them singletons. The rearrangement links TRBV27 to TRBJ1-2; the D is unclear. This clonotype was sampled from an adult who received the AZD1222 COVID-19 vaccine. This material consisted of peripheral blood, taken 28 days after the second AZD1222 dose. CDR3 DNA sequence: TGTGCCAGCAGTTTCGGGTCGGTAGCAGCTAACTATGGCTACACCTTC. Amino acid sequence: CASSFGSVAANYGYTF.